The 28 T cell receptor beta chains listed next were all sequenced from one sample in a study of T-cell reconstitution after alpha-beta-depleted transplantation in children. General study results and limits: One year post-transplant, T-cell counts and diversity were largely derived from T cells produced anew.

No antigen has been identified for these receptors. The TCRbeta library was prepared with unique molecular identifiers. TCRdb recomputed calls from the PCR reads with MiXCR, one row per CDR3 protein. The sample holds around 300,000 distinct CDR3 sequences; about 7.3% are singletons and the top ten take approximately 9%. This sample comprised peripheral blood, obtained 360 days after TCRalphabeta/CD19-depleted stem cell transplant. Source of these receptors: a female patient younger than 10 who had a stem cell transplant for Fanconi anemia, so the T cells may come from the graft donor.

To note about this clonotype: This clone may be a read error of a much larger clone one base away. The chain combines TRBV5-1 with TRBJ1-2, with D maybe TRBD1 (6 bases). Germline V gene data show CDR1 as SGHRS and CDR2 as YFSETQ. The CDR3 has 14 residues. Trimming removed 4 bases at V and 5 bases at J, with 15 bases between. The CDR3 sequence is CASSPGGREYGYTF. As DNA, the CDR3 is TGCGCCAGCAGCCCTGGGGGCCGAGAATATGGCTACACCTTC.

This clonotype has a handful of counts. This rearrangement joins TRBV5-1 to TRBJ2-7, with 8 bases identical to TRBD2. V was pared by 4 bases and J by 3 bases, with 6 bases of the junction left unmatched. Germline CDR1 reads SGHRS; CDR2 reads YFSETQ. The CDR3 totals 14 residues. CDR3: CASSRTRGGYEQYF. CDR3 DNA sequence: TGCGCCAGCAGCCGGACCCGGGGGGGCTACGAGCAGTACTTC.

This clonotype was observed a few times. The chain couples TRBV28 to TRBJ1-4; D uncertain. This CDR3 is 14 amino acids long. Trimming shortened V by 4 bases and J by 8 bases, and 14 bases separated the two germline ends. CDR1 MDHEN and CDR2 SYDVKM come from the germline V gene. In DNA form, the CDR3 reads TGTGCCAGCAGTTCAATCCCCTCGTTGGAAAAACTGTTTTTT. Protein: CASSSIPSLEKLFF.

The sample holds many counts of this clonotype. V is TRBV29-1 and J is TRBJ1-3, with a weak D call TRBD1 (5 bases). Trimming shortened V by 6 bases and J by 7 bases, and 10 bases separated the two germline ends. Germline V gives CDR1 SQVTM, CDR2 ANQGSEA. The CDR3 totals 11 residues. The CDR3 nucleotides are TGCAGCGTAATCCAGGGCAACACCATATATTTT. It encodes CSVIQGNTIYF. The full variable domain, in which reference TRBV29-1 and TRBJ1-3 provide the parts outside the CDR3, is SAVISQKPSRDICQRGTSLTIQCQVDSQVTMMFWYRQQPGQSLTLIATANQGSEATYESGFVIDKFPISRPNLTFSTLTVSNMSPEDSSIYLCSVIQGNTIYFGEGSWLTVV.

This clonotype was counted at least ten times. The CDR3 spells CASSLATGVVAKNIQYF. The CDR3 nucleotides are TGCGCCAGCAGCTTGGCTACTGGGGTTGTAGCCAAAAACATTCAGTACTTC. The chain combines TRBV5-1 with TRBJ2-4; D uncertain. V was clipped by 0 bases and J by 0 bases, with 13 bases between them. This CDR3 is built from 17 residues. Germline V gives CDR1 SGHRS, CDR2 YFSETQ.

This clonotype was counted many times. The chain joins TRBV29-1 to TRBJ2-3, with a possible D match to TRBD2 (6 bases). Looked up from germline, CDR1 is SQVTM and CDR2 is ANQGSEA. Trimming left V 2 bases short and J 7 bases short, with 16 bases between. The CDR3 spans 14 residues. The CDR3 region is CSVERLDGGYTQYF. In DNA form, the CDR3 reads TGCAGCGTTGAACGACTAGACGGGGGATATACGCAGTATTTT.

The V gene is TRBV3-1, the J gene TRBJ2-1; TRBD2 matches at 9 bases. The ends lost 4 bases at V and 3 bases at J; junction bases unmatched: 13. Germline V gene sequence: CDR1 LGHDT, CDR2 YNNKEL (reference sequence). The CDR3 loop spans 18 amino acids. CDR3 in amino acids: CASSPDRVAGGIYNEQFF. The DNA of the CDR3 is TGTGCCAGCAGCCCAGACAGGGTGGCGGGAGGGATCTACAATGAGCAGTTCTTC.

This clonotype was seen a few times. J is TRBJ1-1 and V is TRBV20-1; 9 bases line up with TRBD1. The CDR3 has 17 amino acids. CDR1 is DFQATT and CDR2 is SNEGSKA in the germline V gene (reference sequence). The trim removed 6 bases at V and 0 bases at J, leaving 14 bases unmatched. CDR3 residues: CSAQNLGQGPLNTEAFF. CDR3 nucleotide sequence: TGCAGTGCCCAAAATCTGGGACAGGGCCCTTTGAACACTGAAGCTTTCTTT.

The table lists this clonotype with many counts. V usage is TRBV6-1 and J usage is TRBJ2-7; tentative D call: TRBD1 (5 bases). Germline V gene data show CDR1 as MNHNS and CDR2 as SASEGT. The V and J ends lost 6 bases and 2 bases respectively, with 14 bases between them. This CDR3 comprises 14 residues. The CDR3 loop reads CASRLTGLAYEQYV. The CDR3 nucleotides read TGTGCCAGCAGACTCACAGGCCTCGCCTACGAGCAGTACGTC.

This clonotype was seen ten or more times. The chain is built from TRBV27 and TRBJ2-3, with D possibly TRBD2 on 6 matching bases. V dropped 3 bases and J dropped 3 bases, with 13 bases sitting between them. CDR1 is MNHEY, CDR2 SMNVEV, per germline (reference sequence). This CDR3 contains 15 residues. CDR3 protein: CASSLGGVLTDTQYF. DNA of the CDR3: TGTGCCAGCAGTTTGGGGGGAGTATTGACAGATACGCAGTATTTT.

The chain links TRBV15 to TRBJ2-1; 12 nucleotides agree with TRBD1. Looked up from germline, CDR1 is LNHNV and CDR2 is YYDKDF (reference sequence). The V segment lost 3 bases and the J segment 9 bases; nucleotides outside the gene matches: 6. There are 15 residues in the CDR3. In DNA form, the CDR3 reads TGTGCCACCAGCAGTCACCGGGACAGGGGGCTTGAGCAGTTCTTC. It translates to CATSSHRDRGLEQFF.

This chain links TRBV2 with TRBJ1-5; D not resolved. Trimming removed 0 bases at V and 4 bases at J, with 10 bases between. Germline V lookup: CDR1 SNHLY, CDR2 FYNNEI. There are 15 residues in the CDR3. The CDR3 sequence: CASSEAALGNQPQHF. The CDR3 nucleotides read TGTGCCAGCAGTGAAGCGGCGTTAGGGAATCAGCCCCAGCATTTT.

Many counts were recorded for this clonotype. The chain joins TRBV4-2 to TRBJ2-1; D may be TRBD2 (5 bases). Germline loops: CDR1 LGHNA, CDR2 YNFKEQ. Trimming took 1 base from V and 0 from J, leaving 13 bases between them. The CDR3 runs to 17 residues. CDR3 coding DNA: TGTGCCAGCAGCCAAGTCGACGGGGTAAGCTCCTACAATGAGCAGTTCTTC. As protein: CASSQVDGVSSYNEQFF.

This clonotype was recorded at least ten times. The chain couples TRBV24-1 to TRBJ2-1, with 8 bases identical to TRBD2. This CDR3 contains 14 residues. Germline-derived CDR1 and CDR2 are KGHDR and SFDVKD. V shed 11 bases, J shed 1 base, and the junction held 6 bases outside the gene matches. CDR3 region: CANKRGTSYNEQFF. CDR3 coding DNA: TGTGCCAACAAGCGGGGGACGTCCTACAATGAGCAGTTCTTC.

In its sample, this clonotype was seen many times. A junction boundary mismatches the germline segment, possibly from a read error. The J gene is TRBJ2-7, the V gene TRBV10-3, with 7 bases that match TRBD1. Looked up from germline, CDR1 is ENHRY and CDR2 is SYGVKD. CDR3 length equals 15 residues. CDR3 loop: CAISEPGQSSHEQYF. The CDR3, as DNA: TGTGCCATCAGTGAGCCGGGACAGTCCTCCCACGAGCAGTACTTC.

Many counts were recorded for this clonotype. This rearrangement joins TRBV7-2 to TRBJ2-3, with D possibly being TRBD1 (5 bases). This CDR3 is 14 amino acids long. From germline, CDR1 is SGHTA and CDR2 FQGNSA. Trimming shortened V by 3 bases and J by 5 bases, and 12 bases separated the two germline ends. For the CDR3, the DNA is TGTGCCAGCAGCTTCCCCAGGGTTAGAGATACGCAGTATTTT. Translating gives CASSFPRVRDTQYF.

The V call is TRBV7-9, the J call TRBJ2-2; D is ambiguous. CDR1 and CDR2 from the germline V gene are SEHNR and FQNEAQ (reference sequence). V was cut by 3 bases and J by 7 bases, with 6 bases left in between. The CDR3 contains 12 residues. CDR3 loop: CASSLMVGELFF. The CDR3 nucleotides read TGTGCCAGCAGCTTGATGGTCGGGGAGCTGTTTTTT. The whole variable domain, remainder taken from reference TRBV7-9 and TRBJ2-2, is DTGVSQNPRHKITKRGQNVTFRCDPISEHNRLYWYRQTLGQGPEFLTYFQNEAQLEKSRLLSDRFSAERPKGSFSTLEIQRTEQGDSAMYLCASSLMVGELFFGEGSRLTVL.

This clonotype was recorded many times. The chain couples TRBV24-1 to TRBJ2-3, with a possible D match to TRBD2 (5 bases). The CDR3 is made up of 12 amino acids. Germline CDR1 and CDR2: KGHDR and SFDVKD. Trimming removed 2 bases from V and 9 bases from J, with 8 bases in between. CDR3 residues: CATSDSWETQYF. CDR3 bases: TGTGCCACCAGTGATTCATGGGAGACGCAGTATTTT.

This clonotype showed up many times. DNA for the CDR3: TGTGCCAGCAGTCCATTGGGGGCGCCGATAGTAGGCACTGAAGCTTTCTTT. Its translation: CASSPLGAPIVGTEAFF. The rearrangement uses TRBV12-3 or TRBV12-4 and TRBJ1-1; D may be TRBD1 (6 bases). The CDR3 has 17 amino acids. The V end lost 5 bases, the J end lost 4 bases, and 23 bases lay between the germline ends.

This clonotype was seen a handful of times. The chain recombines TRBV18 with TRBJ1-5; 10 nucleotides agree with TRBD1. CDR3 size: 15 residues. V lost 6 bases, J lost 6 bases, and 8 bases stayed unmatched. Germline V gives CDR1 KGHSH, CDR2 LQKENI. CDR3 sequence: CASSQGQGFFQPQHF. The CDR3 nucleotides read TGTGCCAGCTCTCAGGGACAGGGGTTCTTTCAGCCCCAGCATTTT.

This clonotype was found many times. This chain uses TRBV2 with TRBJ1-2; 9 bases line up with TRBD1. Losses at the gene ends were 4 bases for V and 6 bases for J; bases not matched to a gene: 12. This CDR3 comprises 16 residues. CDR1 is SNHLY, CDR2 FYNNEI, per germline. CDR3 in amino acids: CASSGWTGDVGDGYTF. The CDR3 region has the DNA TGTGCCAGCAGTGGCTGGACAGGGGACGTAGGGGATGGCTACACCTTC. Full variable domain (outside the CDR3, taken from reference TRBV2 and TRBJ1-2): EPEVTQTPSHQVTQMGQEVILRCVPISNHLYFYWYRQILGQKVEFLVSFYNNEISEKSEIFDDQFSVERPDGSNFTLKIRSTKLEDSAMYFCASSGWTGDVGDGYTFGSGTRLTVV.

This clonotype was observed many times. The chain employs TRBV7-2 and TRBJ1-2; D unresolved. Germline CDR1 SGHTA, CDR2 FQGNSA. The CDR3 length is 15 residues. The germline V and J ends were trimmed by 1 base and 7 bases, with 16 bases remaining between them. CDR3: CASSLGRVTASGYTF. In DNA, the CDR3 is TGTGCCAGCAGCTTAGGCCGGGTCACAGCGTCTGGCTACACCTTC.

This clonotype was picked up a small number of times. The chain links TRBV5-1 to TRBJ1-2; 7 bases are shared with TRBD1. Germline V lookup: CDR1 SGHRS, CDR2 YFSETQ. V lost 5 bases, J lost 6 bases, and 7 bases stayed unmatched. The CDR3 has 13 residues. The CDR3 DNA is TGCGCCAGCAGGAAGACAGGGATTGATGGCTACACCTTC. Amino acids: CASRKTGIDGYTF.

This clonotype was seen many times. This chain connects TRBV7-2 to TRBJ2-1, with D perhaps matching TRBD1 (6 bases). The CDR3 sequence is 15 residues long. Germline V gives CDR1 SGHTA, CDR2 FQGNSA. Trimming cost V 8 bases and J 3 bases, with 17 bases left between them. CDR3: CASGQGVDSYNEQFF. The CDR3 DNA sequence: TGTGCCAGCGGCCAAGGGGTGGACAGCTACAATGAGCAGTTCTTC.

In this sample, this clonotype turned up many times. The chain links TRBV5-1 to TRBJ2-7; TRBD1 agrees at 8 bases. Trimming cost V 0 bases and J 6 bases; bases outside gene matches: 5. The germline CDR1 and CDR2 sequences are SGHRS and YFSETQ. The length of the CDR3 is 14 residues. Here the CDR3 DNA reads TGCGCCAGCAGCTTGGGTACGACAGGGGTCGAGCAGTACTTC. Translated, it gives CASSLGTTGVEQYF.

This clonotype showed up many times. The chain joins TRBV4-2 to TRBJ1-2; 11 bases map to TRBD1. The length of the CDR3 is 14 residues. The V gene end was trimmed by 1 base and the J gene end by 6 bases; junction bases not matched to a gene: 1. CDR1 and CDR2 (germline): LGHNA, YNFKEQ. The CDR3 DNA is TGTGCCAGCAGCCAAGGGACAGGGGGCGATGGCTACACCTTC. Translated, it gives CASSQGTGGDGYTF.

This clonotype has a count of ten or more. The V gene is TRBV3-1, the J gene TRBJ2-5; D gene unclear. The CDR3 covers 13 residues. V lost 8 bases and J lost 5, with 15 bases in between. Germline V gives CDR1 LGHDT, CDR2 YNNKEL (reference sequence). The CDR3 sequence: CASSSWNGETQYF. The CDR3 DNA reads as TGTGCCAGCTCCAGCTGGAATGGGGAGACCCAGTACTTC.

This clonotype was observed at least ten times. The V gene is TRBV9, the J gene TRBJ1-5; D not resolved. This CDR3 region has 13 residues. Germline V lookup: CDR1 SGDLS, CDR2 YYNGEE. V was cut by 7 bases and J by 4 bases, with 12 bases left in between. CDR3 bases: TGTGCCAGCGGAGACACGGGGAATCAGCCCCAGCATTTT. Amino acid sequence: CASGDTGNQPQHF. Filled out from reference TRBV9 and TRBJ1-5, the complete variable domain reads DSGVTQTPKHLITATGQRVTLRCSPRSGDLSVYWYQQSLDQGLQFLIQYYNGEERAKGNILERFSAQQFPDLHSELNLSSLELGDSALYFCASGDTGNQPQHFGDGTRLSIL.